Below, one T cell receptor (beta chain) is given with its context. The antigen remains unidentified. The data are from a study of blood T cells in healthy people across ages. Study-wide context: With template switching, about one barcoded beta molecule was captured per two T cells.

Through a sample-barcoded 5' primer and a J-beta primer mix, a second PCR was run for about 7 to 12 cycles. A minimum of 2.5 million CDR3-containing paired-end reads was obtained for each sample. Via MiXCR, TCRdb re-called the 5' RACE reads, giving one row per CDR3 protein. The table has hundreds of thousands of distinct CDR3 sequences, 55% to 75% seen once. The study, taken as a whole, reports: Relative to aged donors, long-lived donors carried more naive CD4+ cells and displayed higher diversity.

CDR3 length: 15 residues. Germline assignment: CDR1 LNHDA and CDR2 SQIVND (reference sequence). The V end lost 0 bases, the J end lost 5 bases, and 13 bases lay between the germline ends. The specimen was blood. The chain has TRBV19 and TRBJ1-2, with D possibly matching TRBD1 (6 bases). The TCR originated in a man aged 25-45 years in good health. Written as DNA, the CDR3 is TGTGCCAGTAGTATAGATTCGGCAGGGGAGTATGGCTACACCTTC. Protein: CASSIDSAGEYGYTF.